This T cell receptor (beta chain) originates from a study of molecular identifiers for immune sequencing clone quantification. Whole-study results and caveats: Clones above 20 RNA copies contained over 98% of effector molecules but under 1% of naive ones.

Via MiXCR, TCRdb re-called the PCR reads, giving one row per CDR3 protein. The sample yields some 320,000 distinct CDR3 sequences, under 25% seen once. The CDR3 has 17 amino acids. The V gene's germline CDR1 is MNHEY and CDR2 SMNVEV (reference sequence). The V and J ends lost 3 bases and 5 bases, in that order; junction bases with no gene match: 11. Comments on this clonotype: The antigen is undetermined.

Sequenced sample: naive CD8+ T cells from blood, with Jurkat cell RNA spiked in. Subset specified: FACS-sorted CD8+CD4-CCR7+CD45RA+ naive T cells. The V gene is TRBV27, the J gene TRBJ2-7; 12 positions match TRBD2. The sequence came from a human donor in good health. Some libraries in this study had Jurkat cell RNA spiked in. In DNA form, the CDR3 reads TGTGCCAGCAGTTTCATCAGGACTAGCGGGATTACCCACGAGCAGTACTTC. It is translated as CASSFIRTSGITHEQYF.